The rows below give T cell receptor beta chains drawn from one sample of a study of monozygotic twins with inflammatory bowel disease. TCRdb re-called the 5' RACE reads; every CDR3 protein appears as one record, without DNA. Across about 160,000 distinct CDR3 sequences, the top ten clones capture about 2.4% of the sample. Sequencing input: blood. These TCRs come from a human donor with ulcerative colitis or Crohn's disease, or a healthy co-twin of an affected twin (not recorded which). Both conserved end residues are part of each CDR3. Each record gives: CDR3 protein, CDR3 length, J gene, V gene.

CDR3aa: CASSFGTGLTYEQYF
len: 15
j_gene: TRBJ2-7
v_gene: TRBV7-2

CDR3aa: CASSSQGSFYGYTF
len: 14
j_gene: TRBJ1-2
v_gene: TRBV5-1

CDR3aa: CASSPRDVAGGPGDTQYF
len: 18
j_gene: TRBJ2-3
v_gene: TRBV5-1

CDR3aa: CASGLLGDSYNSPLHF
len: 16
j_gene: TRBJ1-6
v_gene: TRBV12-5

CDR3aa: CASSLDRGRSYNEQFF
len: 16
j_gene: TRBJ2-1
v_gene: TRBV7-2

CDR3aa: CSASILGKSTDTQYF
len: 15
j_gene: TRBJ2-3
v_gene: TRBV20-1

CDR3aa: CASSLLRSGTATYEQYF
len: 17
j_gene: TRBJ2-7
v_gene: TRBV7-2

CDR3aa: CSARDRRGRETQYF
len: 14
j_gene: TRBJ2-5
v_gene: TRBV20-1

CDR3aa: CASSLGTDGEKLFF
len: 14
j_gene: TRBJ1-4
v_gene: TRBV3-1

CDR3aa: CASSYSGGMNTEAFF
len: 15
j_gene: TRBJ1-1
v_gene: TRBV6-5

CDR3aa: CASGPRASQETQYF
len: 14
j_gene: TRBJ2-5
v_gene: TRBV9

CDR3aa: CASRIFGRSYEQCF
len: 14
j_gene: TRBJ2-7
v_gene: TRBV5-4

CDR3aa: CASSLASETSYEQYF
len: 15
j_gene: TRBJ2-7
v_gene: TRBV12-3/TRBV12-4

CDR3aa: CASSYTGRGYPSSYNEQFF
len: 19
j_gene: TRBJ2-1
v_gene: TRBV6-2/TRBV6-3

CDR3aa: CSARDYNEQFF
len: 11
j_gene: TRBJ2-1
v_gene: TRBV20-1

CDR3aa: CASSLGPATGELFF
len: 14
j_gene: TRBJ2-2
v_gene: TRBV5-1

CDR3aa: CASSLGVRLAGGQDTQYF
len: 18
j_gene: TRBJ2-3
v_gene: TRBV11-2

CDR3aa: CASRSGTGLYNEQFF
len: 15
j_gene: TRBJ2-1
v_gene: TRBV28

CDR3aa: CASSNPSLAGYTF
len: 13
j_gene: TRBJ1-2
v_gene: TRBV7-2

CDR3aa: CSARGDSYNEQFF
len: 13
j_gene: TRBJ2-1
v_gene: TRBV20-1

CDR3aa: CAISPGGTQETQYF
len: 14
j_gene: TRBJ2-5
v_gene: TRBV10-3

CDR3aa: CASSLLPGRPYEQYF
len: 15
j_gene: TRBJ2-7
v_gene: TRBV12-3/TRBV12-4

CDR3aa: CSIDRVGYEQYF
len: 12
j_gene: TRBJ2-7
v_gene: TRBV20-1

CDR3aa: CASRKGETQYF
len: 11
j_gene: TRBJ2-5
v_gene: TRBV12-3/TRBV12-4

CDR3aa: CASSVNGGAADTQYF
len: 15
j_gene: TRBJ2-3
v_gene: TRBV5-1

CDR3aa: CASSLAGANVLTF
len: 13
j_gene: TRBJ2-6
v_gene: TRBV5-6

CDR3aa: CSAASDSNSPLHF
len: 13
j_gene: TRBJ1-6
v_gene: TRBV29-1

CDR3aa: CASSQEDRGVYNEQFF
len: 16
j_gene: TRBJ2-1
v_gene: TRBV4-3

CDR3aa: CASSFGGQVLAGGGNEQFF
len: 19
j_gene: TRBJ2-1
v_gene: TRBV12-3/TRBV12-4

CDR3aa: CSASAIGDADIYYSYNEQFF
len: 20
j_gene: TRBJ2-1
v_gene: TRBV20-1

CDR3aa: CASSPWWGQNNEQFF
len: 15
j_gene: TRBJ2-1
v_gene: TRBV3-1

CDR3aa: CASKREANTGELFF
len: 14
j_gene: TRBJ2-2
v_gene: TRBV12-3/TRBV12-4

CDR3aa: CASSLITEGRLYTF
len: 14
j_gene: TRBJ1-2
v_gene: TRBV7-2

CDR3aa: CASSLGFTNSYNEQFF
len: 16
j_gene: TRBJ2-1
v_gene: TRBV12-3/TRBV12-4

CDR3aa: CASSEVWPVQETQYF
len: 15
j_gene: TRBJ2-5
v_gene: TRBV25-1

CDR3aa: CASRGVEGAGNTIYF
len: 15
j_gene: TRBJ1-3
v_gene: TRBV28

CDR3aa: CASSIGHNQPQHF
len: 13
j_gene: TRBJ1-5
v_gene: TRBV7-2

CDR3aa: CASSQRQSERGTPYEQYF
len: 18
j_gene: TRBJ2-7
v_gene: TRBV4-2

CDR3aa: CSAPDRGRYEQYF
len: 13
j_gene: TRBJ2-7
v_gene: TRBV20-1

CDR3aa: CASSERVSLNTEAFF
len: 15
j_gene: TRBJ1-1
v_gene: TRBV27

CDR3aa: CASSPIETMNTEAFF
len: 15
j_gene: TRBJ1-1
v_gene: TRBV18

CDR3aa: CASSQASGLARHNEQFF
len: 17
j_gene: TRBJ2-1
v_gene: TRBV4-3

CDR3aa: CASSTRPSGSHTDTQYF
len: 17
j_gene: TRBJ2-3
v_gene: TRBV12-3/TRBV12-4

CDR3aa: CSARQRTSGTHEQYF
len: 15
j_gene: TRBJ2-7
v_gene: TRBV20-1

CDR3aa: CAISAGLSYNEQFF
len: 14
j_gene: TRBJ2-1
v_gene: TRBV27

CDR3aa: CASSLTGAYTGELFF
len: 15
j_gene: TRBJ2-2
v_gene: TRBV7-7

CDR3aa: CSAILVMQDTQYF
len: 13
j_gene: TRBJ2-3
v_gene: TRBV20-1

CDR3aa: CASSLYGRTSRETQYF
len: 16
j_gene: TRBJ2-5
v_gene: TRBV7-8

CDR3aa: CASSLPHGRSSYNEQFF
len: 17
j_gene: TRBJ2-1
v_gene: TRBV11-2

CDR3aa: CSASNYRGASGTTDTQYF
len: 18
j_gene: TRBJ2-3
v_gene: TRBV20-1

CDR3aa: CASSLVPIPGTGELFF
len: 16
j_gene: TRBJ2-2
v_gene: TRBV5-1

CDR3aa: CSARASGRPYNEQFF
len: 15
j_gene: TRBJ2-1
v_gene: TRBV20-1

CDR3aa: CASGGTGETQYF
len: 12
j_gene: TRBJ2-5
v_gene: TRBV2

CDR3aa: CASSLVGQGNYGYTF
len: 15
j_gene: TRBJ1-2
v_gene: TRBV7-2

CDR3aa: CASNPGGRYEQYF
len: 13
j_gene: TRBJ2-7
v_gene: TRBV6-2/TRBV6-3